This TCR beta chain was captured by sequencing in a study of blood T cell repertoires in COVID-19. The CDR3 runs to 16 residues. Per germline, CDR1 SGHTA and CDR2 FQGNSA. With V trimmed by 5 bases and J by 0 bases, 2 bases remained unmatched. Repertoires were generated with immunoSEQ multiplex PCR, while TCRdb's copy carries only in-frame clones and drops some. In the table there are just under 350,000 clones, under 95% of which are singletons. This receptor was obtained from a woman younger than 30 who had recovered from COVID-19. V gene TRBV7-2 combines with J gene TRBJ1-4; 11 nucleotides align to TRBD1. The source material was peripheral blood. CDR3: CASSTGQGATNEKLFF. CDR3 in DNA: TGTGCCAGCAGCACGGGACAGGGGGCAACTAATGAAAAACTGTTTTTT.